Listed below are T cell receptor beta chains from one sample, sequenced in a study of blood T cell repertoires in COVID-19. Here immunoSEQ multiplex PCR was the method, and the copy in TCRdb shows in-frame clones only, minus some. The profile covers about 350,000 clones, with roughly nine tenths appearing a single time and 3.9% taken by the ten largest. The sample consisted of peripheral blood. The receptors shown here come from a woman between 55 and 75 years old with COVID-19, enrolled during active disease. The CDR3 runs from the conserved cysteine through the conserved F or W. A D gene is named only where the DNA matches it firmly. Clone size is shown for a subset of rows, as once, few, many or a class of expanded clone.

V,size,D,J,CDR3,DNA
TRBV11-2,NA,TRBD1,TRBJ2-2,CASSFVSTGAGPGELFF,TGTGCCAGCAGCTTTGTCTCGACAGGGGCCGGACCCGGGGAGCTGTTTTTT
TRBV5-1,NA,NA,TRBJ1-1,CASSERQLNTEAFF,TGCGCCAGCAGCGAGCGACAGCTGAACACTGAAGCTTTCTTT
TRBV11-2,NA,TRBD1,TRBJ1-1,CASSLAGQKKAFF,TGTGCCAGCAGCTTAGCGGGACAGAAAAAAGCTTTCTTT
TRBV2,NA,TRBD1,TRBJ2-1,CASRPGQGGYNEQFF,TGTGCCAGCAGACCAGGACAGGGGGGATACAATGAGCAGTTCTTC
TRBV7-9,NA,TRBD1,TRBJ1-1,CASSLEQGALNTEAFF,TGTGCCAGCAGCTTAGAGCAGGGGGCCTTGAACACTGAAGCTTTCTTT
TRBV5-1,NA,NA,TRBJ2-3,CASSSAGRSSTDTQYF,TGCGCCAGCAGCTCGGCGGGGCGATCTAGCACAGATACGCAGTATTTT
TRBV28,NA,TRBD1,TRBJ2-2,CASSPLGTGESGELFF,TGTGCCAGCAGTCCCCTCGGGACAGGGGAGTCCGGGGAGCTGTTTTTT
TRBV11-1,NA,TRBD1,TRBJ2-2,CASRSNRGNTGELFF,TGTGCCAGCAGGTCCAACAGGGGGAACACCGGGGAGCTGTTTTTT
TRBV15,NA,TRBD1,TRBJ1-6,CATSSQGVSSYNSPLHF,TGTGCCACCAGCAGCCAGGGGGTGAGCTCCTATAATTCACCCCTCCACTTT
TRBV28,NA,TRBD2,TRBJ2-2,CASSLPLGEGGTGELFF,TGTGCCAGCAGTTTACCTCTCGGGGAGGGAGGAACCGGGGAGCTGTTTTTT
TRBV4-2,NA,TRBD1,TRBJ1-2,CASSQEQGFNYGYTF,TGTGCCAGCAGCCAAGAACAGGGGTTTAACTATGGCTACACCTTC
TRBV9,NA,TRBD2,TRBJ2-1,CASSVVHSGGSEQFF,TGTGCCAGCAGCGTAGTCCATAGCGGGGGGAGTGAGCAGTTCTTC
TRBV7-8,NA,NA,TRBJ1-5,CASSPGVYGNQPQHF,TGTGCCAGCAGCCCAGGGGTGTACGGCAATCAGCCCCAGCATTTT
TRBV18,NA,TRBD1,TRBJ1-1,CASSLSGTGENTEAFF,TGTGCCAGCTCACTCTCCGGGACAGGGGAGAACACTGAAGCTTTCTTT
TRBV19,NA,TRBD2,TRBJ2-7,CASSRSGGTYEQYF,TGTGCCAGTAGTAGGAGCGGGGGTACCTACGAGCAGTACTTC
TRBV7-2,NA,NA,TRBJ1-2,CASSLAGAYGYTF,TGTGCCAGCAGCTTGGCCGGAGCCTATGGCTACACCTTC
TRBV4-1,NA,TRBD1,TRBJ1-2,CASSQGQGGGYTF,TGCGCCAGCAGCCAAGGACAGGGTGGTGGCTACACCTTC
TRBV5-6,NA,NA,TRBJ2-5,CASSLGAGGATQETQYF,TGTGCCAGCAGCTTGGGGGCCGGCGGGGCGACCCAAGAGACCCAGTACTTC
TRBV2,NA,TRBD2,TRBJ2-3,CASNPGGGTDTQYF,TGTGCCAGCAATCCGGGAGGGGGCACAGATACGCAGTATTTT
TRBV5-1,NA,TRBD1,TRBJ1-1,CASSQEQGRTEAFF,TGCGCCAGCAGCCAGGAACAGGGGCGGACTGAAGCTTTCTTT
TRBV5-1,NA,TRBD1,TRBJ1-1,CASRTNRGLVGGYTEAFF,TGCGCCAGCAGAACGAACAGGGGGCTAGTTGGTGGCTACACTGAAGCTTTCTTT
TRBV6-5,once,TRBD1,TRBJ1-4,CASSITGVEKLFF,TGTGCCAGCAGCATCACAGGGGTCGAAAAACTGTTTTTT
TRBV28,NA,NA,TRBJ2-7,CASREQGGGEQYF,TGTGCCAGCCGCGAACAGGGTGGCGGCGAGCAGTACTTC
TRBV5-6,NA,NA,TRBJ1-2,CASSSFYASGSYGYTF,TGTGCCAGCAGCTCCTTCTATGCCTCCGGGAGCTATGGCTACACCTTC
TRBV7-3,once,NA,TRBJ2-2,CASRQGSTGELFF,TGTGCCAGCAGACAGGGTTCCACCGGGGAGCTGTTTTTT
TRBV6-5,NA,TRBD2,TRBJ2-1,CASASGGANNEQFF,TGTGCCAGCGCGAGCGGGGGGGCCAACAATGAGCAGTTCTTC
TRBV7-2,NA,NA,TRBJ2-1,CASSPEGRTRSYNEQFF,TGTGCCAGCAGCCCAGAGGGGAGGACTCGTTCCTACAATGAGCAGTTCTTC
TRBV19,NA,TRBD2,TRBJ2-7,CASSKSGGPYEQYF,TGTGCCAGTAGTAAATCGGGGGGGCCCTACGAGCAGTACTTC
TRBV6-5,NA,TRBD1,TRBJ1-2,CASSRGQGAREGYTF,TGTGCCAGCAGTAGGGGACAGGGGGCTCGTGAAGGCTACACCTTC
TRBV2,NA,NA,TRBJ1-5,CASSEAGSQPQHF,TGTGCCAGCAGTGAAGCGGGGAGTCAGCCCCAGCATTTT
TRBV7-2,once,NA,TRBJ1-1,CASSWDPPRGAFF,TGTGCCAGCAGCTGGGACCCACCCAGGGGAGCTTTCTTT
TRBV18,NA,NA,TRBJ2-6,CASSPVPSGANVLTF,TGTGCCAGCTCCCCGGTTCCCTCTGGGGCCAACGTCCTGACTTTC
TRBV6-2/TRBV6-3,NA,NA,TRBJ2-5,CASSLLSTVQETQYF,TGTGCCAGCAGTTTGCTATCGACAGTCCAAGAGACCCAGTACTTC
TRBV10-3,NA,NA,TRBJ2-3,CAISGRLLDTSTDTQYF,TGTGCCATCAGTGGCCGCCTACTAGACACTAGCACAGATACGCAGTATTTT
TRBV6-5,NA,TRBD1,TRBJ1-4,CASSWHRGVEKLFF,TGTGCCAGCAGTTGGCACAGGGGAGTTGAAAAACTGTTTTTT
TRBV2,once,TRBD1,TRBJ1-1,CASRNRGDTEAFF,TGTGCCAGCAGGAACAGGGGAGACACTGAAGCTTTCTTT
TRBV7-9,NA,NA,TRBJ2-7,CASSSAAGATYEQYF,TGTGCCAGCAGCTCAGCGGCGGGGGCTACCTACGAGCAGTACTTC
TRBV10-3,once,TRBD2,TRBJ2-5,CAISLAGGLGETQYF,TGTGCCATCAGCCTAGCGGGGGGGCTCGGGGAGACCCAGTACTTC
TRBV6-6,NA,NA,TRBJ1-2,CASSFMREGYGYTF,TGTGCCAGCAGTTTCATGAGGGAGGGCTATGGCTACACCTTC
TRBV6-5,NA,TRBD1,TRBJ1-1,CASSYLDRGRAFF,TGTGCCAGCAGTTATCTCGACAGGGGAAGAGCTTTCTTT
TRBV6-5,NA,TRBD1,TRBJ1-4,CASTHRGLTNEKLFF,TGTGCCAGCACCCACAGGGGGTTAACTAATGAAAAACTGTTTTTT
TRBV19,once,NA,TRBJ1-4,CASSMNRERSANEKLFF,TGTGCCAGTAGTATGAACAGGGAGAGATCTGCTAATGAAAAACTGTTTTTT
TRBV18,NA,NA,TRBJ2-3,CASSPAGFTDTQYF,TGTGCCAGCTCACCAGCAGGATTCACAGATACGCAGTATTTT
TRBV5-4,NA,NA,TRBJ1-2,CASSQTNAWQQGYTF,TGTGCCAGCAGCCAGACAAATGCGTGGCAGCAAGGCTACACCTTC
TRBV18,NA,TRBD2,TRBJ2-3,CASSPLAGEDTQYF,TGTGCCAGCTCACCACTAGCGGGGGAAGATACGCAGTATTTT
TRBV27,NA,NA,TRBJ2-2,CASSFPPADGELFF,TGTGCCAGCAGTTTCCCCCCCGCGGACGGGGAGCTGTTTTTT
TRBV25-1,NA,NA,TRBJ2-6,CASSESGSLRANVLTF,TGTGCCAGCAGTGAATCAGGGTCTCTGAGGGCCAACGTCCTGACTTTC
TRBV3-1/TRBV3-2,NA,NA,TRBJ1-1,CASSLQGNTEAFF,TGTGCCAGCAGCCTCCAGGGGAACACTGAAGCTTTCTTT
TRBV7-9,NA,TRBD1,TRBJ1-5,CASSFQRTGVNQPQHF,TGTGCCAGCAGCTTTCAGAGGACAGGGGTCAATCAGCCCCAGCATTTT
TRBV6-1,NA,NA,TRBJ1-5,CASSEVWVGMSNQPQHF,TGTGCCAGCAGTGAAGTCTGGGTCGGGATGAGCAATCAGCCCCAGCATTTT
TRBV11-2,many,NA,TRBJ1-1,CASTDTGGVRTEAFF,TGTGCCAGCACCGATACAGGAGGGGTGAGGACTGAAGCTTTCTTT